The T cell receptor (beta chain) under discussion was sequenced for a study of spatial heterogeneity in lung cancer. Study summary: The donor group consisted of around 66 patients who had untreated, early-stage non-small cell lung cancer. Where available, sequencing covered follow-up PBMC samples, taken at a median of about 2 years after resection. Alpha-chain sequences were consistently detected in smaller numbers than beta-chain sequences.

This clonotype was picked up one time. TCRdb reanalysed the 5' RACE reads using MiXCR and keeps one entry per CDR3 protein. Here the sample spans roughly 45,000 distinct CDR3 sequences, around 21% being singletons. Time point indicated: blood at routine non-recurrence follow-up after resection. Tumor, nontumor lung or frozen PBMC supplied whole RNA, sequenced without sorting. This TCR came from a female donor with early-stage non-small cell lung cancer. The sequencing used PBMCs, collected at follow-up.

The CDR3 DNA follows: TGTGCCAGCAGCTCCCTAGCGGGAGTCCAAGAGACCCAGTACTTC. It specifies CASSSLAGVQETQYF. The chain joins TRBV7-3 to TRBJ2-5; 10 positions agree with TRBD2. Germline assignment: CDR1 SGHTA and CDR2 FQGTGA. The CDR3 length is 15 residues. V shed 4 bases, J shed 1 base, and the junction held 3 bases outside the gene matches.